This T cell receptor beta chain was identified during a study of T cell responses to AZD1222 COVID-19 vaccine. Points from the study as a whole: Repertoire sampling was restricted to post-peak T cell response timepoints. Only a handful of AZD1222 recipients, roughly 6 in all, had baseline seropositivity. Clonal diversity was possibly underestimated; the donors were predominantly white British and more often female.

The CDR3 spans 12 residues. The V end was cut by 1 base, the J end by 5 bases, with 3 bases between. Germline V gene lookup returns CDR1 LGHNA and CDR2 YSLEER. As regards this clone: The antigen remains undetermined.

Generated by immunoSEQ multiplex PCR, the TCRdb table keeps only in-frame clones and is missing some. The profile shows about 120,000 clones, 90% of them singletons. This chain uses TRBV4-3 with TRBJ2-1, with no clear D. This material consisted of peripheral blood, taken 28 days after the second dose of the MenACWY control vaccine. This sequence was found in an adult who received the MenACWY meningococcal vaccine as a control. The CDR3: CASSQGDNEQFF. CDR3 DNA: TGCGCCAGCAGCCAAGGGGACAATGAGCAGTTCTTC.